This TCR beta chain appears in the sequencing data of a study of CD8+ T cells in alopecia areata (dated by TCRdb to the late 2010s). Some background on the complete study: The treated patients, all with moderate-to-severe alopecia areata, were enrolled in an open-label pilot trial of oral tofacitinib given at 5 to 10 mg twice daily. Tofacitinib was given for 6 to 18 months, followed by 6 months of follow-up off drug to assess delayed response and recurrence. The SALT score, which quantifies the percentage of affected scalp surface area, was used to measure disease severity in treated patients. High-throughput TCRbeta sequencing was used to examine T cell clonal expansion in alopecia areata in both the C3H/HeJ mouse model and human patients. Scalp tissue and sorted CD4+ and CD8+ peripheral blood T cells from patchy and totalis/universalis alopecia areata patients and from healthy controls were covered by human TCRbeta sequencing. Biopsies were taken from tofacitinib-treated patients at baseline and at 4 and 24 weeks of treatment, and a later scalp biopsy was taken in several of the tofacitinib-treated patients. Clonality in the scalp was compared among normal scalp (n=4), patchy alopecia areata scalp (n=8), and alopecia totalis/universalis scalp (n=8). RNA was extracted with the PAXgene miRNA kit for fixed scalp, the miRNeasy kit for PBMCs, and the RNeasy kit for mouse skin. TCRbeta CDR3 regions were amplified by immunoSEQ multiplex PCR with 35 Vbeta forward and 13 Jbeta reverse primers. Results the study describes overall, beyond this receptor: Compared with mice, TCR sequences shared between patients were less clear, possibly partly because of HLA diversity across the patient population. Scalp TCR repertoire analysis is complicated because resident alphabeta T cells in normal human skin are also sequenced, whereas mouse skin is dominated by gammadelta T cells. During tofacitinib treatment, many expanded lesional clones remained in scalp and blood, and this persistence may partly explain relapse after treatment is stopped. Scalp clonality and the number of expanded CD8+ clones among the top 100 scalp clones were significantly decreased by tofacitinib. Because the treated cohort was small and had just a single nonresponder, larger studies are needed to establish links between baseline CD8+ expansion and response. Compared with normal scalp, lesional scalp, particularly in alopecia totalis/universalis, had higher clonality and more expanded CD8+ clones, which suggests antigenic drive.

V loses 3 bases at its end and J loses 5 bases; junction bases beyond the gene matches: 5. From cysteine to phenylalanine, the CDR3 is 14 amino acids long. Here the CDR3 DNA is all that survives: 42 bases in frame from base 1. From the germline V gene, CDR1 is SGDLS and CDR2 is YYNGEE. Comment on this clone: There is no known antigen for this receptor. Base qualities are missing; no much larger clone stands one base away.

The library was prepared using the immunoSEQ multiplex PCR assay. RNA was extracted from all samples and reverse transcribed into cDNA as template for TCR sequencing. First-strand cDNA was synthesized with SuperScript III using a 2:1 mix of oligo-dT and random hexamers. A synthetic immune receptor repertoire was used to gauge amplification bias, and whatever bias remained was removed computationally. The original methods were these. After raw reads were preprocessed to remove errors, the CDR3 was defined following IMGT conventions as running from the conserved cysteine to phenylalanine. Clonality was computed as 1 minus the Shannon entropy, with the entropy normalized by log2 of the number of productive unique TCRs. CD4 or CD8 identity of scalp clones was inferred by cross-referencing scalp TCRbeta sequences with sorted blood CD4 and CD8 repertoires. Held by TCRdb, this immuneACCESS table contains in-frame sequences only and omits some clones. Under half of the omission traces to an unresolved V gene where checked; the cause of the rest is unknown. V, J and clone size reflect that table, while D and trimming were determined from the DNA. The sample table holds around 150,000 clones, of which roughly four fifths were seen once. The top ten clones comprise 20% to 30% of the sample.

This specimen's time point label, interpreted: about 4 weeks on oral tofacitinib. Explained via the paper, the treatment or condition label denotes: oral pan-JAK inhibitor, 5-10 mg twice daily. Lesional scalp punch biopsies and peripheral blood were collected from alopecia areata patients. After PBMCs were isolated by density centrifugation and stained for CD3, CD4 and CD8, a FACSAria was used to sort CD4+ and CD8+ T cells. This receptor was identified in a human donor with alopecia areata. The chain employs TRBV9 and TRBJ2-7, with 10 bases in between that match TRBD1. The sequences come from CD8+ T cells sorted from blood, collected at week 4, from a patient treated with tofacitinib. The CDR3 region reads CASSAGTGVNEQYF. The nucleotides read TGTGCCAGCAGCGCCGGGACAGGGGTCAACGAGCAGTACTTC.